The 10 T cell receptor beta chains below were found in one sample sequenced in a study of T cells after yellow fever vaccination (dated by TCRdb to between 2018 and 2021). Library generation was performed with 5' RACE. These reads were obtained on an Illumina HiSeq 2500. TCRdb reanalyzed the raw reads on its own, using fastp at Q25 for trimming and MiXCR for clone calling, and kept in-frame beta chains. Merged by CDR3 protein, the rows form single entries marked with the most common genes and DNA. The sample table contains about 170,000 distinct CDR3 sequences; only one count was recorded for about 6.2% of them. The ten most abundant clones make up 2.9% of the sample. The sample's treatment or condition, from its label and the paper: live attenuated yellow fever vaccine strain. The source was CD4+ T cells sorted from PBMCs, collected on the day of the first yellow fever vaccination. These receptors were taken from a man between 18 and 29 years old who received the YFV17D yellow fever vaccine.

This clonotype has only a few counts. The V gene is TRBV7-9, the J gene TRBJ2-1; D tentatively fits TRBD1 or TRBD2 (6 bases each). The germline V gene has CDR1 SEHNR and CDR2 FQNEAQ (reference sequence). The CDR3 loop spans 15 amino acids. The V end was cut by 5 bases, the J end by 0 bases, with 11 bases between. CDR3 loop: CASSVGGNSYNEQFF. In DNA form, the CDR3 reads TGTGCCAGCAGCGTGGGGGGCAACTCCTACAATGAGCAGTTCTTC.

CDR3 sequence: CASSLGDRPYGYTF. The CDR3 region has the DNA TGTGCCAGCAGTTTAGGGGACAGGCCCTATGGCTACACCTTC. The rearrangement joins TRBV28 to TRBJ1-2, with 8 positions matching TRBD1. CDR1 and CDR2 (germline): MDHEN, SYDVKM. The CDR3 extends over 14 amino acids. Trimming at V came to 2 bases and at J to 4 bases, leaving 3 bases not matched to a gene.

There are many counts of this clonotype. The gene calls are TRBV28 and TRBJ1-4, with D possibly matching TRBD1 (6 bases). Germline V gene data show CDR1 as MDHEN and CDR2 as SYDVKM. The CDR3 totals 14 residues. Trimming removed 1 base from V and 13 bases from J, with 16 bases in between. In DNA, the CDR3 is TGTGCCAGCAGTTTATACCAGCTAGGGGGAAGACTGTTTTTT. Translation: CASSLYQLGGRLFF.

This clonotype appeared a few times. This chain connects TRBV27 to TRBJ1-4; D might be TRBD1 (6 bases). Per germline, CDR1 MNHEY and CDR2 SMNVEV (reference sequence). CDR3 length: 14 amino acids. V lost 5 bases and J lost 5, with 12 bases in between. CDR3: CASSARTANEKLFF. As DNA, the CDR3 is TGTGCCAGCAGTGCCAGGACAGCAAATGAAAAACTGTTTTTT.

This clonotype was seen ten or more times. In DNA form, the CDR3 reads TGTGCCAGCAGTGAATCTACATCCAATCAAGCTTTCTTT. Translated: CASSESTSNQAFF. The chain couples TRBV6-1 to TRBJ1-1; D is uncertain. There are 13 residues in the CDR3. CDR1 and CDR2 from the germline V gene are MNHNS and SASEGT. V lost 2 bases to trimming and J lost 9 bases, with 13 bases between them.

The chain combines TRBV5-1 with TRBJ2-7; D is unresolved. The CDR3 consists of 15 residues. The germline CDR1 and CDR2 sequences are SGHRS and YFSETQ. V was cut by 0 bases and J by 4 bases, with 14 bases left in between. The CDR3 region is CASSLGALRMYEQYF. Here the CDR3 DNA reads TGCGCCAGCAGCTTGGGGGCCCTCCGGATGTACGAGCAGTACTTC.

The chain carries TRBV24-1 and TRBJ1-5; TRBD1 matches at 7 bases. The CDR3 spans 15 residues. V shed 7 bases and J 7 bases; nucleotides not matched to a gene: 12. The germline V gene has CDR1 KGHDR and CDR2 SFDVKD. In nucleotides, the CDR3 is TGTGCCACCAGGGCAATGCGACAGGGCTGGCAGCCCCAGCATTTT. Translated, it gives CATRAMRQGWQPQHF.

This clonotype was observed many times. The rearrangement joins TRBV5-8 to TRBJ2-5; D is uncertain. V lost 2 bases and J lost 0, with 5 bases in between. There are 13 residues in the CDR3. Germline CDR1 SGHTS, CDR2 YDEGEE. CDR3 nucleotides: TGTGCCAGCAGCTTCAGACACCAAGAGACCCAGTACTTC. It encodes CASSFRHQETQYF.

This clonotype was picked up many times. J is TRBJ2-3 and V is TRBV5-1; TRBD1 matches at 9 bases. CDR1 and CDR2 (germline): SGHRS, YFSETQ. The CDR3 loop spans 19 amino acids. Trimming cost V 8 bases and J 1 base; bases outside gene matches: 20. Here the CDR3 DNA reads TGCGCCAGTTCACTCCGGGACAGGGCATTAACAACCGGCACAGATACGCAGTATTTT. Protein: CASSLRDRALTTGTDTQYF. The full variable domain, with the rest looked up from reference TRBV5-1 and TRBJ2-3, is KAGVTQTPRYLIKTRGQQVTLSCSPISGHRSVSWYQQTPGQGLQFLFEYFSETQRNKGNFPGRFSGRQFSNSRSEMNVSTLELGDSALYLCASSLRDRALTTGTDTQYFGPGTRLTVL.

The V gene is TRBV7-2, the J gene TRBJ1-2; a weak D match, TRBD1 (5 bases). The germline V gene has CDR1 SGHTA and CDR2 FQGNSA. The CDR3 sequence is 13 residues long. V gave up 4 bases and J gave up 8 bases, with 14 bases separating them. CDR3 nucleotides: TGTGCCAGCAGCTCCGGGACGGCGTTAGGCTACACCTTC. Its protein product is CASSSGTALGYTF.